One sample yielded the 3 T cell receptor beta chains listed below, sequenced in a study of regulatory T cells in long-lasting Graves disease. Libraries of TCR beta came from iRepertoire HTBI primers plus Arm-PCR of CDR3 regions. From the multiplex PCR reads, TCRdb called clonotypes with MiXCR, one entry per CDR3 protein. The sample yields 540,000 or so distinct CDR3 sequences, 13% seen once. The time point: newly diagnosed GD, antithyroid drugs for less than 3 months. RNA extracted from PBMCs served as the sequencing template. These records were also assigned to another study, of T cells in Graves' hyperthyroidism and ophthalmopathy.

This specimen was peripheral blood mononuclear cells (PBMCs), taken at new diagnosis, from a patient treated with antithyroid drugs. The receptor set was obtained from a man between 25 and 39 years old with Graves disease.

There are many counts of this clonotype. The chain recombines TRBV20-1 with TRBJ2-5; D possibly uses TRBD1 or TRBD2 (6 bases each). The germline V gene has CDR1 DFQATT and CDR2 SNEGSKA (reference sequence). This CDR3 region has 14 residues. With 6 bases removed from V and 4 bases from J, the gap between germline ends came to 18 bases. CDR3 in amino acids: CSAGGGGWGETQYF. The CDR3 coding sequence is TGCAGTGCAGGAGGGGGTGGCTGGGGAGAGACCCAGTACTTC.

This clonotype was counted at least ten times. This chain joins TRBV5-1 and TRBJ2-7; possibly TRBD1 for D (6 bases). Trimming pared 4 bases from V and 5 bases from J, leaving 16 bases between. The CDR3 length is 14 residues. Germline CDR1 reads SGHRS; CDR2 reads YFSETQ. For the CDR3, the DNA is TGCGCCAGCAGCATTAGACAGGTGGAAGACGAGCAGTACTTC. Protein product: CASSIRQVEDEQYF.

This clonotype was observed many times. The chain is built from TRBV6-1 and TRBJ2-3, with 14 positions matching TRBD2. Per germline, CDR1 MNHNS and CDR2 SASEGT. V lost 3 bases to trimming and J lost 6 bases; unmatched junction nucleotides: 8. This CDR3 has 17 amino acids. CDR3 DNA: TGTGCCAGCAGTGACGGGACTAGCGGGAGTCTGGGGGATACGCAGTATTTT. Encoded protein: CASSDGTSGSLGDTQYF.